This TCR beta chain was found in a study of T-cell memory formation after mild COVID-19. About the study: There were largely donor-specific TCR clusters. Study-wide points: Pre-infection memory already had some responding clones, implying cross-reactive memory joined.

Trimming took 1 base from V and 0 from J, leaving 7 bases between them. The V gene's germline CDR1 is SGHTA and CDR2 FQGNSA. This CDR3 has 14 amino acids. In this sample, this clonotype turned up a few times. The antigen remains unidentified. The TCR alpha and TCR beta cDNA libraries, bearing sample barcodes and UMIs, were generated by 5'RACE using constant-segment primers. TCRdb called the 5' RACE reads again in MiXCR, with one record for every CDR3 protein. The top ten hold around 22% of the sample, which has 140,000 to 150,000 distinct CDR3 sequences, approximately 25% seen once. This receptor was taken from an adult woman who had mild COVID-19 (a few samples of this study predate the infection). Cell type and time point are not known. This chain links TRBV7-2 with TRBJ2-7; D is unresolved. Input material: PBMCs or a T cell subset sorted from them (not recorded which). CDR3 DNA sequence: TGTGCCAGCAGCTTAGGTCCACCCTCCTACGAGCAGTACTTC. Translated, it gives CASSLGPPSYEQYF.